The 15 T cell receptor beta chains given below trace back to one sample, sequenced in a study of beta chain features in type 1 diabetes. cDNA synthesis used the whole RNA isolate, giving expressed TCRB sequences. The repertoire was sequenced with immunoSEQ multiplex PCR; TCRdb's copy has only in-frame clones and lacks some. The sample shows about 140,000 clones, 6.9% of them seen only once. Material: central memory CD4+ T cells from blood. These receptors all come from a woman in her thirties in good health.

The V call is TRBV25-1, the J call TRBJ1-1; D perhaps matches TRBD1 (5 bases). The V end lost 5 bases, the J end lost 3 bases, and 10 bases lay between the germline ends. CDR3 length equals 13 residues. In germline, CDR1 is MGHDK, CDR2 SYGVNS. CDR3 bases: TGTGCCAGCAGTCCAGGGTGGGACACTGAAGCTTTCTTT. As protein: CASSPGWDTEAFF.

This clone came up a few times. The CDR3 DNA is TGTGCCAGCAGCTCGGGACTAGCGGGGTGGAGCTCCTACAATGAGCAGTTCTTC. Residues: CASSSGLAGWSSYNEQFF. This sequence joins TRBV11-1 and TRBJ2-1; 13 nucleotides align to TRBD2. CDR1 is SGHAT and CDR2 is FQDESV in the germline V gene (reference sequence). The CDR3 covers 18 residues. Trimming at V came to 4 bases and at J to 0 bases, leaving 6 bases not matched to a gene.

This clone was observed many times. V usage is TRBV7-2 and J usage is TRBJ2-7; TRBD1 matches 7 bases. Per germline, CDR1 SGHTA and CDR2 FQGNSA. This CDR3 comprises 11 residues. V shed 4 bases, J shed 7 bases, and the junction held 1 base outside the gene matches. The CDR3 DNA reads as TGTGCCAGCAGCTCAGGGGGAGAGCAGTACTTC. This codes for CASSSGGEQYF. Filled out from reference TRBV7-2 and TRBJ2-7, the complete variable domain reads GAGVSQSPSNKVTEKGKDVELRCDPISGHTALYWYRQSLGQGLEFLIYFQGNSAPDKSGLPSDRFSAERTGGSVSTLTIQRTQQEDSAVYLCASSSGGEQYFGPGTRLTVT.

This rearrangement joins TRBV2 to TRBJ1-2, with 7 bases fitting TRBD1. The CDR3 has 14 residues. Germline V lookup: CDR1 SNHLY, CDR2 FYNNEI. The ends lost 9 bases at V and 12 bases at J; junction bases unmatched: 19. This chain's CDR3 is CASITTGTDLWHTF. DNA for the CDR3: TGTGCCAGTATAACAACCGGGACAGATCTTTGGCACACCTTC.

This clone showed up just a few times. The chain uses TRBV5-5 and TRBJ2-7, with TRBD2 matching 14 bases. Looked up from germline, CDR1 is SGHKS and CDR2 is YYEKEE (reference sequence). The V segment lost 4 bases and the J segment 6 bases; nucleotides outside the gene matches: 6. The CDR3 runs 15 residues. CDR3 coding DNA: TGTGCCAGCAGCATTGGACTAGCGGGAGGTCGCGAGCAGTACTTC. It is translated as CASSIGLAGGREQYF. Complete variable domain (other parts from reference TRBV5-5 and TRBJ2-7): DAGVTQSPTHLIKTRGQQVTLRCSPISGHKSVSWYQQVLGQGPQFIFQYYEKEERGRGNFPDRFSARQFPNYSSELNVNALLLGDSALYLCASSIGLAGGREQYFGPGTRLTVT.

This clone has a handful of counts. CDR3 sequence (DNA): TGTGCCAGCTCACCAGCGGTTTCTCACTATGGCTACACCTTC. It is translated as CASSPAVSHYGYTF. The chain is built from TRBV18 and TRBJ1-2, with D hard to call. CDR1 and CDR2 (germline): KGHSH, LQKENI. With 2 bases removed from V and 3 bases from J, the gap between germline ends came to 10 bases. The CDR3 has 14 residues.

The genes are TRBV4-1 and TRBJ1-5; TRBD1 aligns across 10 bases. Unmatched junction bases numbered 5, after V lost 5 bases and J lost 1 base. This CDR3 spans 16 amino acids. CDR1 MGHRA and CDR2 YSYEKL come from the germline V gene. DNA of the CDR3: TGCGCCAGCAGCGCCCGGGACAGGGGAAGCAATCAGCCCCAGCATTTT. Protein: CASSARDRGSNQPQHF.

A few counts support this clone. J is TRBJ1-4 and V is TRBV29-1; TRBD1 is a possible D gene (5 bases). Per germline, CDR1 SQVTM and CDR2 ANQGSEA. The V end lost 4 bases, the J end lost 3 bases, and 12 bases lay between the germline ends. The CDR3 sequence is 14 residues long. CDR3 in DNA: TGCAGCGTTGGGGGCCCGAGCTCTAATGAAAAACTGTTTTTT. Residues: CSVGGPSSNEKLFF.

In the case of this clone: The junction differs from germline at one of its ends, possibly a read error. CDR3: CASSYANEKLFF. The DNA for the CDR3 is TGTGCCAGCAGTTATGCTAATGAAAAACTGTTTTTT. The chain recombines TRBV10-3 with TRBJ1-4; no clear D gene. This CDR3 region has 12 residues. CDR1 is ENHRY, CDR2 SYGVKD, per germline.

Of note for this clone: This sample also contains other DNA sequences that code for the same CDR3. The chain combines TRBV19 with TRBJ1-4, with TRBD1 identical over 8 bases. Losses at the gene ends were 5 bases for V and 8 bases for J; bases not matched to a gene: 4. Per germline, CDR1 LNHDA and CDR2 SQIVND (reference sequence). The CDR3 has 13 amino acids. The CDR3 nucleotides read TGTGCCAGTAGTCGACAGGGGAGAGAAAAACTGTTTTTT. It yields the protein CASSRQGREKLFF. Full variable domain (rest looked up from reference TRBV19 and TRBJ1-4): DGGITQSPKYLFRKEGQNVTLSCEQNLNHDAMYWYRQDPGQGLRLIYYSQIVNDFQKGDIAEGYSVSREKKESFPLTVTSAQKNPTAFYLCASSRQGREKLFFGSGTQLSVL.

This clone was detected only a few times. This chain links TRBV19 with TRBJ1-5; 9 bases are shared with TRBD1. This CDR3 is 16 amino acids long. Germline CDR1 is LNHDA and CDR2 is SQIVND (reference sequence). The V and J ends lost 5 bases and 8 bases, in that order; junction bases with no gene match: 13. For the CDR3, the DNA is TGTGCCAGTAGTCCGGACAGGGGATCAGGTTTGGAGCCCCAGCATTTT. This codes for CASSPDRGSGLEPQHF.

The V gene is TRBV14, the J gene TRBJ2-3; no reliable D call. CDR1 SGHDN and CDR2 FVKESK come from the germline V gene. Trimming removed 3 bases from V and 0 bases from J, with 13 bases in between. The CDR3 is made up of 16 amino acids. CDR3 in amino acids: CASSHTRSSSTDTQYF. The CDR3 DNA reads as TGTGCCAGCAGCCATACCCGGAGTTCTAGCACAGATACGCAGTATTTT.

This clone showed up just a few times. One end of the junction is discordant with germline, which a read error may explain. The rearrangement links TRBV15 to TRBJ2-7, with D possibly being TRBD1 (6 bases). Germline V lookup: CDR1 LNHNV, CDR2 YYDKDF (reference sequence). The CDR3 loop spans 14 amino acids. The CDR3, as DNA: TGTGCCACCAGCAGAGATAATACGGGCAGGGGAGCCGACTTC. It translates to CATSRDNTGRGADF.

This clone was seen a handful of times. V is TRBV7-3 and J is TRBJ1-3; no definite D call. Germline assignment: CDR1 SGHTA and CDR2 FQGTGA. V lost 3 bases to trimming and J lost 2 bases, with 8 bases between them. This CDR3 region has 14 residues. The CDR3 reads CASSLSAAGNTIYF. For the CDR3, the DNA is TGTGCCAGCAGCTTGAGTGCTGCTGGAAACACCATATATTTT. Combining the CDR3 with reference TRBV7-3 and TRBJ1-3 gives the whole variable domain GAGVSQTPSNKVTEKGKYVELRCDPISGHTALYWYRQSLGQGPEFLIYFQGTGAADDSGLPNDRFFAVRPEGSVSTLKIQRTERGDSAVYLCASSLSAAGNTIYFGEGSWLTVV.

In this sample, this clone turned up a few times. V is TRBV28 and J is TRBJ2-1; possible D gene TRBD2, 6 bases. Deletions cut 3 bases from V and 8 bases from J, with 11 bases between. Germline CDR1 reads MDHEN; CDR2 reads SYDVKM. This CDR3 is built from 13 residues. The CDR3: CASSFGGGDEQFF. The CDR3 bases are TGTGCCAGCAGTTTCGGGGGTGGGGATGAGCAGTTCTTC.